Listed below are T cell receptor beta chains from one sample, sequenced in a study of T cell responses to AZD1222 COVID-19 vaccine. Sequenced by immunoSEQ multiplex PCR; TCRdb stores in-frame clones only, minus some. The data hold over 110,000 clones, with almost 95% observed a single time. The source was peripheral blood, collected 28 days after the second AZD1222 dose. The source of these receptors is an adult who received the AZD1222 COVID-19 vaccine. CDR3s include the opening cysteine and the closing phenylalanine or tryptophan. Fields, in order: J gene, D gene, V gene, clone size, CDR3 DNA, CDR3 protein. A D gene is named only where the DNA matches it firmly. For some rows the clone size is stated as once, few or many, or as a class when expanded; others skip it.

j_call: TRBJ1-2
d_call: NA
v_call: TRBV10-3
clone_size: NA
cdr3_nt: TGTGCCTCCCAGGCAGCTAACTATGGCTACACCTTC
cdr3_aa: CASQAANYGYTF

j_call: TRBJ2-1
d_call: TRBD2
v_call: TRBV28
clone_size: NA
cdr3_nt: TGTGCCAGCAGTTTCCCCCTCCTACAGCGGGGGGATGACAATGAGCAGTTCTTC
cdr3_aa: CASSFPLLQRGDDNEQFF

j_call: TRBJ1-1
d_call: TRBD1
v_call: TRBV28
clone_size: NA
cdr3_nt: TGTGCCAGCAGTTCCGTCGACAGGGGGCTTGACACTGAAGCTTTCTTT
cdr3_aa: CASSSVDRGLDTEAFF

j_call: TRBJ1-6
d_call: TRBD1
v_call: TRBV27
clone_size: NA
cdr3_nt: TGTGCCAGCAGTCCACGGGACAGGGGTTTAGATTCACCCCTCCACTTT
cdr3_aa: CASSPRDRGLDSPLHF

j_call: TRBJ1-1
d_call: NA
v_call: TRBV6-1
clone_size: NA
cdr3_nt: TGTGCCAGCAGTGAATTCTCCGTCGGGTTGGCGAACACTGAAGCTTTCTTT
cdr3_aa: CASSEFSVGLANTEAFF

j_call: TRBJ1-1
d_call: TRBD1
v_call: TRBV28
clone_size: NA
cdr3_nt: TGTGCCAGCAGTACTAGGGGGCCGTGGACTGAAGCTTTCTTT
cdr3_aa: CASSTRGPWTEAFF

j_call: TRBJ1-5
d_call: TRBD1
v_call: TRBV28
clone_size: NA
cdr3_nt: TGTGCCAGCAGTTTAGGGGGACAGCGGGGCAATCAGCCCCAGCATTTT
cdr3_aa: CASSLGGQRGNQPQHF

j_call: TRBJ1-6
d_call: NA
v_call: TRBV7-3
clone_size: NA
cdr3_nt: TGTGCCAGCAGCCAAAGCTCCTATAATTCACCCCTCCACTTT
cdr3_aa: CASSQSSYNSPLHF

j_call: TRBJ1-3
d_call: NA
v_call: TRBV29-1
clone_size: NA
cdr3_nt: TGCAGCGTTGCAGGGTACACTGGAAACACCATATATTTT
cdr3_aa: CSVAGYTGNTIYF

j_call: TRBJ2-1
d_call: NA
v_call: TRBV27
clone_size: NA
cdr3_nt: TGTGCCAGCAGTTTAAAGGGCAGGTCCTTTTCCTACAATGAGCAGTTCTTC
cdr3_aa: CASSLKGRSFSYNEQFF

j_call: TRBJ1-1
d_call: NA
v_call: TRBV6-2/TRBV6-3
clone_size: NA
cdr3_nt: TGTGCCAGCAGCCCCTATCAGGGATTTACTGAAGCTTTCTTT
cdr3_aa: CASSPYQGFTEAFF

j_call: TRBJ2-7
d_call: TRBD2
v_call: TRBV9
clone_size: NA
cdr3_nt: TGTGCCAGCAGCACACCGGGACTAGAAGAGCAGTACTTC
cdr3_aa: CASSTPGLEEQYF

j_call: TRBJ1-1
d_call: NA
v_call: TRBV7-9
clone_size: NA
cdr3_nt: TGTGCCAGCAGCCCCTGGAGCGGGCAGAAATTCCTGCCTGAAGCTTTCTTT
cdr3_aa: CASSPWSGQKFLPEAFF

j_call: TRBJ1-4
d_call: NA
v_call: TRBV7-9
clone_size: once
cdr3_nt: TGTGCCAGCAGCCCGCAGGGGAGGACTCACGGGAGTAATGAAAAACTGTTTTTT
cdr3_aa: CASSPQGRTHGSNEKLFF

j_call: TRBJ2-5
d_call: NA
v_call: TRBV4-1
clone_size: NA
cdr3_nt: TGCGCCAGCAGCCAAGAAGTACAGAGCGAGACCCAGTACTTC
cdr3_aa: CASSQEVQSETQYF

j_call: TRBJ1-1
d_call: NA
v_call: TRBV5-8
clone_size: once
cdr3_nt: TGTGCCAGCAGCCTGCGGACGGGCACTGAAGCTTTCTTT
cdr3_aa: CASSLRTGTEAFF

j_call: TRBJ1-2
d_call: NA
v_call: TRBV5-5
clone_size: NA
cdr3_nt: TGTGCCAGCAGCTTGTTCGGAGTGGGGACTACCTCTAACTATGGCTACACCTTC
cdr3_aa: CASSLFGVGTTSNYGYTF

j_call: TRBJ1-2
d_call: NA
v_call: TRBV29-1
clone_size: NA
cdr3_nt: TGCAGCGTCGCCTTTCGTCAGACGTATGGCTACACCTTC
cdr3_aa: CSVAFRQTYGYTF

j_call: TRBJ2-3
d_call: TRBD2
v_call: TRBV19
clone_size: NA
cdr3_nt: TGTGCCAGAACAGGACTAGCGGGAGGGCCCGGTCGCACAGATACGCAGTATTTT
cdr3_aa: CARTGLAGGPGRTDTQYF

j_call: TRBJ1-2
d_call: NA
v_call: TRBV4-1
clone_size: NA
cdr3_nt: TGCGCCAGCAGCCAAGGAGTCTATGGCTACACCTTC
cdr3_aa: CASSQGVYGYTF

j_call: TRBJ2-2
d_call: TRBD1
v_call: TRBV27
clone_size: once
cdr3_nt: TGTGCCAGCAGTACCCGACAGGGATACCCCACCGGGGAGCTGTTTTTT
cdr3_aa: CASSTRQGYPTGELFF

j_call: TRBJ1-5
d_call: NA
v_call: TRBV7-3
clone_size: NA
cdr3_nt: TGTGCCAGCAGCTTAGAGGGTGGTCAGCCCCAGCATTTT
cdr3_aa: CASSLEGGQPQHF

j_call: TRBJ2-7
d_call: TRBD2
v_call: TRBV5-8
clone_size: NA
cdr3_nt: TGTGCCAGCAGCTTTAAGGGACTACACTCTTCCTACGAGCAGTACTTC
cdr3_aa: CASSFKGLHSSYEQYF

j_call: TRBJ1-2
d_call: NA
v_call: TRBV7-2
clone_size: NA
cdr3_nt: TGTGCCAGCAGCTTAGGTCCGACAAATAACTATGGCTACACCTTC
cdr3_aa: CASSLGPTNNYGYTF

j_call: TRBJ1-2
d_call: NA
v_call: TRBV28
clone_size: NA
cdr3_nt: TGTGCCAGCACCCCTGGCAGAGGCTACACCTTC
cdr3_aa: CASTPGRGYTF

j_call: TRBJ2-2
d_call: NA
v_call: TRBV29-1
clone_size: few
cdr3_nt: TGCAGCGTTGACGGGGGCGGGGAGCTGTTTTTT
cdr3_aa: CSVDGGGELFF

j_call: TRBJ1-1
d_call: NA
v_call: TRBV6-2/TRBV6-3
clone_size: NA
cdr3_nt: TGTGCCAGCAGTTACTGGGAGTCACTTCACAGGAACACTGAAGCTTTCTTT
cdr3_aa: CASSYWESLHRNTEAFF

j_call: TRBJ1-2
d_call: TRBD1
v_call: TRBV7-9
clone_size: NA
cdr3_nt: TGTGCCAGCAGCCTCTCTTCCGGGACAGGGCGCGGCTACACCTTC
cdr3_aa: CASSLSSGTGRGYTF

j_call: TRBJ2-1
d_call: NA
v_call: TRBV14
clone_size: few
cdr3_nt: TGTGCCAGCAGCCTACAAGATCTAGGAGGGGAGCAGTTCTTC
cdr3_aa: CASSLQDLGGEQFF

j_call: TRBJ1-1
d_call: NA
v_call: TRBV4-3
clone_size: NA
cdr3_nt: TGCGCCAGCAGCCCGTTAGGGGGGAACACTGAAGCTTTCTTT
cdr3_aa: CASSPLGGNTEAFF

j_call: TRBJ2-7
d_call: NA
v_call: TRBV4-2
clone_size: NA
cdr3_nt: TGTGCCAGCAGCCAAGATTCGCGGACAGCCTACGAGCAGTACTTC
cdr3_aa: CASSQDSRTAYEQYF

j_call: TRBJ1-2
d_call: NA
v_call: TRBV5-1
clone_size: NA
cdr3_nt: TGCGCCAGCAGCCCATCGGACGGATCAAACTTTGGCTACACCTTC
cdr3_aa: CASSPSDGSNFGYTF

j_call: TRBJ1-4
d_call: TRBD1
v_call: TRBV4-3
clone_size: once
cdr3_nt: TGCGCCAGCAGCCAGGGACAGGGGGGGAGTGAAAAACTGTTTTTT
cdr3_aa: CASSQGQGGSEKLFF